This entry concerns a single T cell receptor (beta chain). Its cognate antigen is unknown. This sample was taken from a study of CD8 T cells in ankylosing spondylitis. The V and J ends lost 10 bases and 7 bases respectively, with 13 bases between them. The CDR3 loop spans 12 amino acids. Germline loops: CDR1 PRHDT, CDR2 FYEKMQ (reference sequence). Libraries for TCR beta were made by quantitative 5'-RACE with molecular barcodes. From the 5' RACE reads, TCRdb called clonotypes with MiXCR, one entry per CDR3 protein. The table shows 200,000 to 250,000 distinct CDR3 sequences, with around 19% occurring only once. Broader study findings: Clones linked to disease were reported to show significant enrichment in matched ankylosing spondylitis synovial fluid. For ankylosing spondylitis blood, a TCR beta motif of 7 or 8 highly homologous variants appeared characteristic.

This sequence originates from a male donor with ankylosing spondylitis. The chain couples TRBV13 to TRBJ2-2, with D hard to call. Sequenced: blood, either unsorted or a sorted T cell fraction (not recorded which). CDR3 DNA sequence: TGTGCCACCAACCCCCCCCGCGGGGAGCTGTTTTTT. This gives the protein CATNPPRGELFF.